The T cell receptor (beta chain) under discussion was sequenced for a study of blood T cell repertoires in COVID-19. Germline-derived CDR1 and CDR2 are SGHTA and FQGNSA. V was pared by 4 bases and J by 3 bases, with 4 bases of the junction left unmatched. CDR3 size: 16 residues. TCRdb's table, derived via immunoSEQ multiplex PCR, lists solely in-frame clones and lacks some. The sample has 140,000 to 150,000 clones; about four fifths are singletons. The sequence was obtained from a human donor in a cohort sampled during active COVID-19. What was sequenced was peripheral blood. The V gene is TRBV7-2, the J gene TRBJ2-6, with 9 bases fitting TRBD1. This CDR3 reads CASSSQGAGGANVLTF. DNA for the CDR3: TGTGCCAGCAGCTCACAGGGGGCGGGTGGGGCCAACGTCCTGACTTTC.